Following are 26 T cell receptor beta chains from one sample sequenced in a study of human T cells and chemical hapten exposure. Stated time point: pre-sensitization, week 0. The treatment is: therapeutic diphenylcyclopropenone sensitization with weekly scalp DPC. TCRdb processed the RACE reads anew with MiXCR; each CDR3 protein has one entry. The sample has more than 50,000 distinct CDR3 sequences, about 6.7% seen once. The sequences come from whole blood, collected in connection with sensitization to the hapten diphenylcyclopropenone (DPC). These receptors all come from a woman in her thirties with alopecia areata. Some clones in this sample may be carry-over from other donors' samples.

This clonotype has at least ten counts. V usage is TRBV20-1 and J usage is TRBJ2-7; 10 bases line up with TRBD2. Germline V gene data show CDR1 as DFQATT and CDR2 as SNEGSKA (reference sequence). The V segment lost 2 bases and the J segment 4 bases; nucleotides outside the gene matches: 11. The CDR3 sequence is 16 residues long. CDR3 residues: CSARPSAGGLDYEQYF. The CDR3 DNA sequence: TGCAGTGCTAGACCCTCAGCGGGGGGGCTTGATTACGAGCAGTACTTC.

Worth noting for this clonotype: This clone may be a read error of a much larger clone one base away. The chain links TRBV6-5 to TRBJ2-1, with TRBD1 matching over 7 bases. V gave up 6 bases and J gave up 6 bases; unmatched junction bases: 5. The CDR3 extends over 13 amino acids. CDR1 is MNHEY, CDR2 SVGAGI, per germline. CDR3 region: CASSLDRSNEQFF. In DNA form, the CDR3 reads TGTGCCAGCAGCCTGGACAGGAGCAATGAGCAGTTCTTC.

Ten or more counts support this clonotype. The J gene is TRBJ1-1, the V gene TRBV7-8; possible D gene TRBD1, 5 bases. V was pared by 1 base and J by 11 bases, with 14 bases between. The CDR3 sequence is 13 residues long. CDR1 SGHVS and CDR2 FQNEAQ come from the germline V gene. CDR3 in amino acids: CASSLGELGLAFF. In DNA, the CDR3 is TGTGCCAGCAGCTTAGGCGAGTTGGGGCTTGCTTTCTTT. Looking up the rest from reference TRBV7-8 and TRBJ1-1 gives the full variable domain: GAGVSQSPRYKVAKRGQDVALRCDPISGHVSLFWYQQALGQGPEFLTYFQNEAQLDKSGLPSDRFFAERPEGSVSTLKIQRTQQEDSAVYLCASSLGELGLAFFGQGTRLTVV.

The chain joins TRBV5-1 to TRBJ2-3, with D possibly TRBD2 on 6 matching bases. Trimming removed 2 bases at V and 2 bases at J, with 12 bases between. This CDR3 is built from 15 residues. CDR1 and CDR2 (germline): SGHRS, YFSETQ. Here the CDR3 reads CASSFIPGDTDTQYF. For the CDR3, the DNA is TGCGCCAGCAGCTTTATACCGGGAGACACAGATACGCAGTATTTT.

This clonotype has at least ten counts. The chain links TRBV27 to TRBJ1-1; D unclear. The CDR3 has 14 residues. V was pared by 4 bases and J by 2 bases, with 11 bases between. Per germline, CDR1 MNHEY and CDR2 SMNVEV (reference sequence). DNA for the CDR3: TGTGCCAGCAGTTCCAAGCAAACTAACACTGAAGCTTTCTTT. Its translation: CASSSKQTNTEAFF.

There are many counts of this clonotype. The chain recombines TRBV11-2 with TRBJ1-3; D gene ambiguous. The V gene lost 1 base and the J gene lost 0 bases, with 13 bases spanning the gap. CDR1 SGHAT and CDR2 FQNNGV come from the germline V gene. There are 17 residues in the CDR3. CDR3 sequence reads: CASSLVSGSSSGNTIYF. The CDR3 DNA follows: TGTGCCAGCAGCTTAGTTTCGGGGTCAAGCTCTGGAAACACCATATATTTT.

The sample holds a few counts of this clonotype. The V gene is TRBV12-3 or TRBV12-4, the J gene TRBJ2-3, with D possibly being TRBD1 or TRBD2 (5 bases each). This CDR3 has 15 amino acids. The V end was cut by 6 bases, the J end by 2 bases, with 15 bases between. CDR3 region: CASSSAVGTTDTQYF. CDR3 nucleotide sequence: TGTGCCAGCAGCAGCGCCGTCGGGACCACAGATACGCAGTATTTT.

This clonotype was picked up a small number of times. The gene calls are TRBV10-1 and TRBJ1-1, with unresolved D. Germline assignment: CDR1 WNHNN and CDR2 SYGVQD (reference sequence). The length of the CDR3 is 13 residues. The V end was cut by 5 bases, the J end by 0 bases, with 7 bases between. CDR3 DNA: TGCGCCAGCAGTCTCGGGGTGAACACTGAAGCTTTCTTT. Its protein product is CASSLGVNTEAFF.

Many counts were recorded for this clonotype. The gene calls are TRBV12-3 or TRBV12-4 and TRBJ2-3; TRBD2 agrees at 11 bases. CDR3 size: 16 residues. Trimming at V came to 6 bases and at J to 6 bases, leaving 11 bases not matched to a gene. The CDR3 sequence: CASSLSSGGAGDTQYF. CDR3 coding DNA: TGTGCCAGCAGCCTCAGTAGCGGGGGGGCCGGGGATACGCAGTATTTT.

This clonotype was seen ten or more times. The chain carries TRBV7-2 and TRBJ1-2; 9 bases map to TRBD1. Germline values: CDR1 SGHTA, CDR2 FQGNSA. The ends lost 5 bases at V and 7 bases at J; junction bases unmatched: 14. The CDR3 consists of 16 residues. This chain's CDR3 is CASSLTPQTGGGGYTF. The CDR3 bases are TGTGCCAGCAGCCTAACACCTCAAACAGGGGGCGGTGGCTACACCTTC. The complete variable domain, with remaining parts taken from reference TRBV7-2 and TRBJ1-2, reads GAGVSQSPSNKVTEKGKDVELRCDPISGHTALYWYRQSLGQGLEFLIYFQGNSAPDKSGLPSDRFSAERTGGSVSTLTIQRTQQEDSAVYLCASSLTPQTGGGGYTFGSGTRLTVV.

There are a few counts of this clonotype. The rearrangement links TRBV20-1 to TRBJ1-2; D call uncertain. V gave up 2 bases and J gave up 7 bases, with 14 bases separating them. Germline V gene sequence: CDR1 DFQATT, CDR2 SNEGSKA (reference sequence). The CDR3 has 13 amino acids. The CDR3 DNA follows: TGCAGTGCTAGAAGGCCGGAGACGGCTGGCTACACCTTC. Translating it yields CSARRPETAGYTF.

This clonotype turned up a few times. The DNA for the CDR3 is TGTGCCATCAGTGAGGGGGACAGGGTGACTGAAGCTTTCTTT. It translates to CAISEGDRVTEAFF. The rearrangement uses TRBV10-3 and TRBJ1-1, with 9 bases identical to TRBD1. V gave up 2 bases and J gave up 5 bases; unmatched junction bases: 3. This CDR3 spans 14 amino acids. Germline loops: CDR1 ENHRY, CDR2 SYGVKD.

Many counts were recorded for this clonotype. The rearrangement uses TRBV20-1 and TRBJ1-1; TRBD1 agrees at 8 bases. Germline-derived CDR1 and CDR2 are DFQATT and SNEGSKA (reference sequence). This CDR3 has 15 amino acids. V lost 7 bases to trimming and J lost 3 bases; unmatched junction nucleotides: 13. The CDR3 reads CSVKPSGTGHTEAFF. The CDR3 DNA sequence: TGCAGTGTCAAGCCTTCCGGGACAGGCCACACTGAAGCTTTCTTT.

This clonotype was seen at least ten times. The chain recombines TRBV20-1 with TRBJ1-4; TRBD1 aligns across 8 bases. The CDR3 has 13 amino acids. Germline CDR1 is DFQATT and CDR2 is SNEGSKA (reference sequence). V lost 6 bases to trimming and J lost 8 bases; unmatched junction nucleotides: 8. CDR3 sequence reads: CSAVTGTGEKLFF. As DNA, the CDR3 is TGCAGTGCCGTAACCGGGACAGGAGAAAAACTGTTTTTT.

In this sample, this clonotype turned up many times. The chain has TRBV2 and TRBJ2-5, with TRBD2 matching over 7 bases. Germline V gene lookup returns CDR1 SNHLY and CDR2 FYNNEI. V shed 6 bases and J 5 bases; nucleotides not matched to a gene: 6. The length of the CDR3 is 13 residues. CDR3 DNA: TGTGCCAGCAGCCGGACTAGACTGGAGACCCAGTACTTC. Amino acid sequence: CASSRTRLETQYF. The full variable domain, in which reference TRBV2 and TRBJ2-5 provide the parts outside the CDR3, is EPEVTQTPSHQVTQMGQEVILRCVPISNHLYFYWYRQILGQKVEFLVSFYNNEISEKSEIFDDQFSVERPDGSNFTLKIRSTKLEDSAMYFCASSRTRLETQYFGPGTRLLVL.

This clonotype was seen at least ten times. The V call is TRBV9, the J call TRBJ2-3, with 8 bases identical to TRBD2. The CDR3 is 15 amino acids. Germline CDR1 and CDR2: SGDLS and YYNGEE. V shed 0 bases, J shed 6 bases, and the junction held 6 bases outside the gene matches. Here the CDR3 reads CASSVGNGGADTQYF. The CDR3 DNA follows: TGTGCCAGCAGCGTAGGGAACGGGGGGGCCGATACGCAGTATTTT. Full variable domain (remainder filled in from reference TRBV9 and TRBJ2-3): DSGVTQTPKHLITATGQRVTLRCSPRSGDLSVYWYQQSLDQGLQFLIQYYNGEERAKGNILERFSAQQFPDLHSELNLSSLELGDSALYFCASSVGNGGADTQYFGPGTRLTVL.

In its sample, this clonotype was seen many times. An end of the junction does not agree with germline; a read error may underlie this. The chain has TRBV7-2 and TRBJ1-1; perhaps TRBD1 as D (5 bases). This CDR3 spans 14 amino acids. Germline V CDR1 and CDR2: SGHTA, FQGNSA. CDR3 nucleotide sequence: TGTGCCAGCAGCCTAGCTGGACAGAACACTGAAGCTTTCTTT. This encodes CASSLAGQNTEAFF. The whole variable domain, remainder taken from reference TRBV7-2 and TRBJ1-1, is GAGVSQSPSNKVTEKGKDVELRCDPISGHTALYWYRQSLGQGLEFLIYFQGNSAPDKSGLPSDRFSAERTGGSVSTLTIQRTQQEDSAVYLCASSLAGQNTEAFFGQGTRLTVV.

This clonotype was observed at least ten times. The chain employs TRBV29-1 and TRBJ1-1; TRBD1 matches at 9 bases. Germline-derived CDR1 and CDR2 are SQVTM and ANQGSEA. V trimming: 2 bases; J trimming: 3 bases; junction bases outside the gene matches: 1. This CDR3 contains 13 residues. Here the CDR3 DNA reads TGCAGCGTTGAACGGGACAGGGACACTGAAGCTTTCTTT. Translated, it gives CSVERDRDTEAFF. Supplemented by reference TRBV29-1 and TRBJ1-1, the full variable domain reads SAVISQKPSRDICQRGTSLTIQCQVDSQVTMMFWYRQQPGQSLTLIATANQGSEATYESGFVIDKFPISRPNLTFSTLTVSNMSPEDSSIYLCSVERDRDTEAFFGQGTRLTVV.

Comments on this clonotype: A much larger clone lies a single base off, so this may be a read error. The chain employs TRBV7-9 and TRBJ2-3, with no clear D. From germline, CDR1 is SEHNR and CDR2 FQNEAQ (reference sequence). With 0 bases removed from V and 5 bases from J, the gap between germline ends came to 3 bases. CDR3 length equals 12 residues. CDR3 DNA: TGTGCCAGCAGCTTAGCGAAAGATACGCAGTATTTT. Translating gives CASSLAKDTQYF.

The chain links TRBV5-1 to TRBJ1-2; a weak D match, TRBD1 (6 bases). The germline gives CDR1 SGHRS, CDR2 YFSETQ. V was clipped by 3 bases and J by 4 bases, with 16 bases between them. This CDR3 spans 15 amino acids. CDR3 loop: CASSSRDGGPYGYTF. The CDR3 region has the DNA TGCGCCAGCAGCTCGCGGGACGGGGGGCCCTATGGCTACACCTTC.

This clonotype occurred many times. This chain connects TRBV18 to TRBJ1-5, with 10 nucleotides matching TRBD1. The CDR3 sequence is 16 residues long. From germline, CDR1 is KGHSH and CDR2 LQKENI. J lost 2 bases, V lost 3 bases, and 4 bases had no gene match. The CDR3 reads CASSPSGTGGNQPQHF. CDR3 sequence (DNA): TGTGCCAGCTCACCGTCCGGGACAGGGGGCAATCAGCCCCAGCATTTT.

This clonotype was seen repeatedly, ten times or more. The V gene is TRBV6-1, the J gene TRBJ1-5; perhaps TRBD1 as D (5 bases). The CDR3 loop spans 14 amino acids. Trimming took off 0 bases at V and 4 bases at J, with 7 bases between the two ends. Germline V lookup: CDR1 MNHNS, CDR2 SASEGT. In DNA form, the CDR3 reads TGTGCCAGCAGTGAAGCGCGGGGGAATCAGCCCCAGCATTTT. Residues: CASSEARGNQPQHF.

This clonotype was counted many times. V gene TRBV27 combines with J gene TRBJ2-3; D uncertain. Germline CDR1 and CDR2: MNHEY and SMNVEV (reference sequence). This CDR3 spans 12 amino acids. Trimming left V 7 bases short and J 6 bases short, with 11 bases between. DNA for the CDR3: TGTGCCAGCAAGTCATTGACGGATACGCAGTATTTT. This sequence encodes CASKSLTDTQYF.

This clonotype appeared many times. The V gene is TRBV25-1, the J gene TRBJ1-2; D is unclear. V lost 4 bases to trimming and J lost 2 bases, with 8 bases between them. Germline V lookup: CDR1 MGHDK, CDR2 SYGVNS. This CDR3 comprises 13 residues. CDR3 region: CASSVSENYGYTF. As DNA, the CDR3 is TGTGCCAGCAGTGTTTCGGAGAACTATGGCTACACCTTC.

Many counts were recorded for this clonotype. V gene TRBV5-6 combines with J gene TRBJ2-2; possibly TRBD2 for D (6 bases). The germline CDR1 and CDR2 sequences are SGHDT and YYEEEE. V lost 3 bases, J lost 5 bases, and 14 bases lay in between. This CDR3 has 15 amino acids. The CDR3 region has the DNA TGTGCCAGCAGCTACCAAGCGGGTTGGACCGGGGAGCTGTTTTTT. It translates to CASSYQAGWTGELFF.

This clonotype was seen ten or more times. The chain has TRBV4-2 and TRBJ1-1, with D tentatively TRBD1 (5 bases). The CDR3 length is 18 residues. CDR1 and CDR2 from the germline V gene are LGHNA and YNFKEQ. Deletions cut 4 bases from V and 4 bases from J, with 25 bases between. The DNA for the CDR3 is TGTGCCAGCAGCCTCCTCGGGACTCCCCGTTGGGGGAGCACTGAAGCTTTCTTT. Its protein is CASSLLGTPRWGSTEAFF.